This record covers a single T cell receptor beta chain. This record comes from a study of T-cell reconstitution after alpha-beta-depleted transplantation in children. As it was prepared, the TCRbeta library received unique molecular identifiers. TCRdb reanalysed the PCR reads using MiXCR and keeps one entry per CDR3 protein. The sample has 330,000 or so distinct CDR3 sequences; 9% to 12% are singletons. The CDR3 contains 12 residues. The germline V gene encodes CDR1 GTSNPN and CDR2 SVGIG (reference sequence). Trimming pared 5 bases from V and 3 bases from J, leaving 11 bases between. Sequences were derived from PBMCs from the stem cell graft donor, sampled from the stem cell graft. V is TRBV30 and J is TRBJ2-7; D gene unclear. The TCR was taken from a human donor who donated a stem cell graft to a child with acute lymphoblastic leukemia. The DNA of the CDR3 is TGTGCCTGGGGACGGCAAATCTACGAGCAGTACTTC. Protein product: CAWGRQIYEQYF.